These 21 T cell receptor beta chains came from one sample sequenced in a study of patients and donors after allogeneic stem cell transplantation. TCRdb fed the RT-PCR reads into MiXCR, producing one record per CDR3 protein. The table shows about 150,000 distinct CDR3 sequences, with 24% occurring only once. Sequences were obtained from blood, either unsorted or a sorted T cell fraction (not recorded which). These receptors all come from a human donor who was either an allogeneic HSCT recipient or a stem cell or donor lymphocyte infusion donor (not recorded which). It is not recorded whose cells these are; they may come from a transplant donor.

This clonotype was seen only a few times. This chain links TRBV6-5 with TRBJ1-1, with unresolved D. Germline CDR1 is MNHEY and CDR2 is SVGAGI. This CDR3 spans 17 amino acids. V dropped 2 bases and J dropped 6 bases, with 22 bases sitting between them. In DNA form, the CDR3 reads TGTGCCAGCAGTTACGTGGCGGGTCCGACGGGGATCCCTGAAGCTTTCTTT. Protein product: CASSYVAGPTGIPEAFF.

V gene TRBV5-5 combines with J gene TRBJ2-4; D gene ambiguous. Trimming cost V 0 bases and J 11 bases, with 9 bases left between them. CDR3 size: 12 residues. Looked up from germline, CDR1 is SGHKS and CDR2 is YYEKEE (reference sequence). In DNA form, the CDR3 reads TGTGCCAGCAGCTTGGAGGCAGAGGTTCAGTACTTC. It is translated as CASSLEAEVQYF.

In its sample, this clonotype was seen a few times. CDR3 nucleotide sequence: TGTGCCAGCAGCGTGCCCGGGACAGGGACTAACTATGGCTACACCTTC. Protein: CASSVPGTGTNYGYTF. V usage is TRBV9 and J usage is TRBJ1-2; 9 nucleotides line up with TRBD1. The ends lost 2 bases at V and 0 bases at J; junction bases unmatched: 5. CDR3 length: 16 residues. Per the germline V gene, CDR1 is SGDLS and CDR2 is YYNGEE.

This clonotype was counted ten times or more. J is TRBJ1-2 and V is TRBV12-3 or TRBV12-4; 9 bases map to TRBD1. Trimming took 5 bases from V and 3 from J; bases not matched to a gene: 1. This CDR3 region has 13 residues. As DNA, the CDR3 is TGTGCCAGCAGTCGACAGGGGGACTATGGCTACACCTTC. It encodes CASSRQGDYGYTF.

This sequence joins TRBV20-1 and TRBJ2-7; 10 bases map to TRBD2. The germline CDR1 and CDR2 sequences are DFQATT and SNEGSKA (reference sequence). The CDR3 totals 18 residues. V lost 0 bases to trimming and J lost 0 bases; unmatched junction nucleotides: 11. The CDR3 loop reads CSARDISSGGINSYEQYF. The CDR3 coding sequence is TGCAGTGCTAGAGATATTTCTAGCGGGGGAATAAACTCCTACGAGCAGTACTTC.

This clonotype was picked up a small number of times. The chain has TRBV19 and TRBJ2-5; 11 bases match TRBD2. The CDR3 is 15 amino acids. V lost 5 bases and J lost 4; bases outside the gene matches: 6. Germline CDR1 LNHDA, CDR2 SQIVND (reference sequence). The CDR3 sequence: CASSPLAGVSETQYF. The CDR3 DNA sequence: TGTGCCAGTAGTCCACTAGCGGGAGTGTCAGAGACCCAGTACTTC. The full variable domain, completed using reference TRBV19 and TRBJ2-5, is DGGITQSPKYLFRKEGQNVTLSCEQNLNHDAMYWYRQDPGQGLRLIYYSQIVNDFQKGDIAEGYSVSREKKESFPLTVTSAQKNPTAFYLCASSPLAGVSETQYFGPGTRLLVL.

The V call is TRBV20-1, the J call TRBJ2-1, with D perhaps matching TRBD2 (6 bases). V was shortened by 4 bases and J by 0 bases, with 10 bases between the two germline ends. The CDR3 contains 14 residues. Germline V CDR1 and CDR2: DFQATT, SNEGSKA (reference sequence). The DNA for the CDR3 is TGCAGTGCTAATGGAGGGAGCTCCTACAATGAGCAGTTCTTC. Translating gives CSANGGSSYNEQFF.

This clonotype was recorded a few times. The chain recombines TRBV30 with TRBJ1-1; D gene uncertain. Trimming left V 8 bases short and J 4 bases short, with 17 bases between. The CDR3 has 13 amino acids. Germline V gene sequence: CDR1 GTSNPN, CDR2 SVGIG (reference sequence). The CDR3 DNA sequence: TGTGCCCAAAGCCCCGGGTCGCTCACTGAAGCTTTCTTT. Translating it yields CAQSPGSLTEAFF.

The sample holds a few counts of this clonotype. This rearrangement joins TRBV4-2 to TRBJ1-2; D perhaps matches TRBD1 (6 bases). Germline V CDR1 and CDR2: LGHNA, YNFKEQ. Trimming shortened V by 4 bases and J by 3 bases, and 15 bases separated the two germline ends. This CDR3 spans 15 amino acids. CDR3 loop: CASSPKGGQDYGYTF. The CDR3 DNA is TGTGCCAGCAGCCCGAAAGGGGGACAAGACTATGGCTACACCTTC.

This clonotype has ten or more counts. V and J are TRBV12-3 or TRBV12-4 and TRBJ1-4; unclear D gene. The CDR3 length is 13 residues. The V end was cut by 6 bases, the J end by 8 bases, with 13 bases between. CDR3 in amino acids: CASRSTTTEKLFF. The CDR3, as DNA: TGTGCCAGCAGGTCCACGACGACCGAAAAACTGTTTTTT.

The CDR3 sequence is CSARMVPRDRGTEAFF. Here the CDR3 DNA reads TGCAGTGCTAGAATGGTACCCCGGGACAGGGGCACTGAAGCTTTCTTT. The gene calls are TRBV20-1 and TRBJ1-1, with 10 bases that match TRBD1. This CDR3 spans 16 amino acids. The J segment lost 4 bases and the V segment lost 2 bases, leaving 10 bases of the junction unmatched. Per germline, CDR1 DFQATT and CDR2 SNEGSKA (reference sequence).

This clonotype has at least ten counts. V usage is TRBV29-1 and J usage is TRBJ1-2, with TRBD1 matching over 8 bases. The CDR3 spans 12 residues. Trimming took 7 bases from V and 7 from J; bases not matched to a gene: 8. Looked up from germline, CDR1 is SQVTM and CDR2 is ANQGSEA. CDR3 residues: CSAGDRGGGYTF. The CDR3 DNA follows: TGCAGCGCCGGAGACAGGGGCGGTGGCTACACCTTC.

This clonotype came up many times. The chain carries TRBV12-3 or TRBV12-4 and TRBJ1-3; D not resolved. This CDR3 region has 10 residues. V lost 11 bases and J lost 2, with 4 bases in between. CDR3 protein: CAGAGNTIYF. In DNA form, the CDR3 reads TGTGCCGGGGCTGGAAACACCATATATTTT.

This chain links TRBV9 with TRBJ2-1, with 7 bases identical to TRBD2. V lost 3 bases and J lost 6; bases outside the gene matches: 9. The CDR3 runs to 15 residues. CDR1 SGDLS and CDR2 YYNGEE come from the germline V gene. The CDR3 DNA reads TGTGCCAGCAGCGCCGGACTAGTGAGTAGCAATGAGCAGTTCTTC. Protein: CASSAGLVSSNEQFF.

J is TRBJ2-3 and V is TRBV29-1, with 7 bases that match TRBD1. This CDR3 is built from 13 residues. With V trimmed by 7 bases and J by 3 bases, 7 bases remained unmatched. The germline CDR1 and CDR2 sequences are SQVTM and ANQGSEA. The CDR3 loop reads CSAGQVGTDTQYF. CDR3 DNA sequence: TGCAGCGCTGGACAGGTCGGGACAGATACGCAGTATTTT.

This rearrangement joins TRBV6-5 to TRBJ2-3; no definite D call. Looked up from germline, CDR1 is MNHEY and CDR2 is SVGAGI. The CDR3 covers 12 residues. Trimming shortened V by 5 bases and J by 2 bases, and 5 bases separated the two germline ends. CDR3 protein: CASSTHTDTQYF. The CDR3 region has the DNA TGTGCCAGCAGTACCCACACAGATACGCAGTATTTT.

This clonotype came up a few times. V is TRBV5-1 and J is TRBJ2-2, with D tentatively TRBD2 (6 bases). V dropped 3 bases and J dropped 5 bases, with 14 bases sitting between them. The CDR3 totals 15 residues. Germline-derived CDR1 and CDR2 are SGHRS and YFSETQ. The CDR3 region has the DNA TGCGCCAGCAGCTCAGCCCCGGGACTTACCGGGGAGCTGTTTTTT. Amino acids: CASSSAPGLTGELFF.

V is TRBV5-6 and J is TRBJ1-1, with D possibly being TRBD1 (5 bases). With 2 bases removed from V and 1 base from J, the gap between germline ends came to 18 bases. The germline gives CDR1 SGHDT, CDR2 YYEEEE. This CDR3 comprises 17 residues. This chain's CDR3 is CASSFRVAGERNTEAFF. The CDR3 DNA reads TGTGCCAGCAGCTTCAGGGTAGCGGGGGAGAGGAACACTGAAGCTTTCTTT.

This chain links TRBV16 with TRBJ1-4; TRBD1 is a possible D gene (5 bases). This CDR3 contains 17 residues. The germline V and J ends were trimmed by 3 bases and 5 bases, with 19 bases remaining between them. Germline V CDR1 and CDR2: KGHSY, FQNENV. CDR3 region: CASSHYPATAVNEKLFF. The DNA of the CDR3 is TGTGCCAGCAGCCATTATCCGGCGACAGCGGTAAATGAAAAACTGTTTTTT.

The chain employs TRBV27 and TRBJ1-5, with 7 positions matching TRBD1. J lost 7 bases, V lost 5 bases, and 8 bases had no gene match. CDR1 MNHEY and CDR2 SMNVEV come from the germline V gene (reference sequence). The CDR3 extends over 14 amino acids. CDR3 protein: CASSNDREAQPQHF. CDR3 sequence (DNA): TGTGCCAGCAGTAATGACAGGGAGGCACAGCCCCAGCATTTT.

V and J are TRBV7-2 and TRBJ2-3; TRBD2 matches 9 bases. Looked up from germline, CDR1 is SGHTA and CDR2 is FQGNSA. The CDR3 is 15 amino acids. V shed 4 bases, J shed 2 bases, and the junction held 4 bases outside the gene matches. This CDR3 reads CASSSLAGVTDTQYF. Here the CDR3 DNA reads TGTGCCAGCAGCTCCTTAGCGGGGGTCACAGATACGCAGTATTTT.